This is a list of T cell receptor beta chains from one sample in a study of T cells in placental villitis. Method: immunoSEQ multiplex PCR; TCRdb's copy keeps in-frame clones and lacks some. The sample has some 6,500 clones, 78% seen once; the top ten hold about 8.6%. The sequenced material came from placental tissue containing maternal and fetal cells. The receptors shown here come from a human patient with infectious villitis; the placental T cells may come from both mother and fetus. Each CDR3 is given with its conserved first and last residue. The D gene is left open where the match is weak.

CDR3: CASSFGASGGQEQETQYF
length: 18
J: TRBJ2-5
D: TRBD2
V: TRBV5-1

CDR3: CASSHGSLPTTGYTF
length: 15
J: TRBJ1-2
D: .
V: TRBV4-1

CDR3: CASSSPGSRAKNIQYF
length: 16
J: TRBJ2-4
D: .
V: TRBV28

CDR3: CASSSLQVSEAFF
length: 13
J: TRBJ1-1
D: .
V: TRBV7-9

CDR3: CASRTLGLVDEQYF
length: 14
J: TRBJ2-7
D: TRBD2
V: TRBV6-5

CDR3: CASSELGLTSGNTIYF
length: 16
J: TRBJ1-3
D: .
V: TRBV7-9

CDR3: CASSRGQQNTEAFF
length: 14
J: TRBJ1-1
D: .
V: TRBV3-1/TRBV3-2

CDR3: CASSEEGTVLNQPQHF
length: 16
J: TRBJ1-5
D: .
V: TRBV7-9

CDR3: CASSPGEVNTEAFF
length: 14
J: TRBJ1-1
D: .
V: TRBV7-8

CDR3: CASSGGDLYEQYF
length: 13
J: TRBJ2-7
D: .
V: TRBV18

CDR3: CASSVGDSMDEQYF
length: 14
J: TRBJ2-7
D: TRBD1
V: TRBV9

CDR3: CASSLGTSRNNEQFF
length: 15
J: TRBJ2-1
D: TRBD2
V: TRBV7-2

CDR3: CASRGQGNIQYF
length: 12
J: TRBJ2-4
D: TRBD1
V: TRBV6-5

CDR3: CASSQERNQPQHF
length: 13
J: TRBJ1-5
D: .
V: TRBV3-1/TRBV3-2